This TCR beta chain was sequenced in a study of blood T cell repertoires in COVID-19. In germline, CDR1 is MNHEY, CDR2 SMNVEV (reference sequence). CDR3 size: 15 residues. Trimming took off 4 bases at V and 0 bases at J, with 12 bases between the two ends. Produced via immunoSEQ multiplex PCR; TCRdb's table is partial and in-frame only. The repertoire includes around 140,000 clones, 80% to 90% of them detected once, and roughly 1.6% sits in the top ten. The rearrangement joins TRBV27 to TRBJ1-1; weak D call: TRBD1 (5 bases). The sequenced material came from peripheral blood. The sequence was collected from a woman between 45 and 65 years old with acute or convalescent COVID-19. CDR3 in amino acids: CASSSRQTMNTEAFF. CDR3 coding DNA: TGTGCCAGCAGTTCCCGACAGACCATGAACACTGAAGCTTTCTTT.